A selection of T cell receptor beta chains follows, all from one sample in a study of graft-versus-host responses after intestinal transplantation. Assay: immunoSEQ multiplex PCR; the TCRdb copy retains only in-frame clones and omits some. The repertoire has about 47,000 clones, about 95% of them found once; the top ten carry about 0.23%. These receptors' antigens are unknown. The sequencing used unstimulated CD8+ T cells sorted from spleen or lymph node cells, collected before transplant. Receptors were obtained from a human donor who was the organ donor for an intestinal transplant. CDR3s include the opening cysteine and the closing phenylalanine or tryptophan. Rows give clone size only sometimes, using once, few, many, or a class for an expanded clone.

v_gene	len	j_gene	abundance	CDR3aa
TRBV11-1	15	TRBJ2-5	.	CASSLDPGVEETQYF
TRBV11-2	11	TRBJ1-1	.	CASSLGEIAFF
TRBV9	14	TRBJ2-1	.	CASSGRQGGHEQFF
TRBV2	19	TRBJ1-3	.	CASRGRDRVFMATSTEQYF
TRBV14	15	TRBJ2-3	.	CASSPREGARDTQYF
TRBV27	13	TRBJ2-2	.	CASRGTGTGELFF
TRBV11-2	13	TRBJ1-1	once	CASSLGRNTEAFF
TRBV6-5	13	TRBJ2-5	.	CASTGTVWGTQYF
TRBV6-5	14	TRBJ2-5	.	CASSLPGGSETQYF
TRBV2	13	TRBJ2-7	.	CARGTGASLEQYF
TRBV11-2	14	TRBJ1-6	once	CASSLDGYNSPLHF
TRBV4-3	16	TRBJ2-7	.	CASSQGIGTVSYEQYF
TRBV4-3	15	TRBJ1-1	.	CASSQDRDRYTEAFF
TRBV5-1	16	TRBJ1-1	.	CASSLIDGTGHTEAFF
TRBV6-5	15	TRBJ2-7	few	CASSYSAGQGYEQYF
TRBV23-1	17	TRBJ1-5	.	CASSQLSVGRFNQPQHF
TRBV30	16	TRBJ2-5	.	CAWSYGLAGGQETQYF
TRBV7-8	16	TRBJ2-7	.	CASSTYTGVSSYEQYF
TRBV4-3	13	TRBJ1-5	.	CASSPDGAKPQHF
TRBV5-1	16	TRBJ2-3	.	CASSPETNFYTDTQYF
TRBV4-1	16	TRBJ2-7	.	CASSQDGTQFGYEQYF
TRBV2	15	TRBJ2-3	once	CASSEARGWADTQYF
TRBV7-7	15	TRBJ2-7	.	CASSLGPGSVNEQYF
TRBV9	13	TRBJ2-7	.	CASSVLPAYEQYF